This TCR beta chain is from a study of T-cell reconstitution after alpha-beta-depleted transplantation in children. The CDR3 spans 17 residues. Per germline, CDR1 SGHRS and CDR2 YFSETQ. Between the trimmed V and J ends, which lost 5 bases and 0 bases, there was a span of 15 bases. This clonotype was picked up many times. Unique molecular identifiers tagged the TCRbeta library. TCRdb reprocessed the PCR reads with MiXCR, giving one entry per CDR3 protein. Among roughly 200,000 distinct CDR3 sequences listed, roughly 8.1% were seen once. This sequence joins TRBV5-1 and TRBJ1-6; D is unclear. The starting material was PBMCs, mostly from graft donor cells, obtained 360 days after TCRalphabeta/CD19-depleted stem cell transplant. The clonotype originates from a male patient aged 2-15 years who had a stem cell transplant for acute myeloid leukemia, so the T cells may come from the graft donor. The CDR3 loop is CASSLTSLSSYNSPLHF. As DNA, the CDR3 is TGCGCCAGCAGTCTGACGTCCCTGAGCTCCTATAATTCACCCCTCCACTTT.